In its sample, the clone carrying this T cell receptor (beta chain) was seen a few times. Its antigen is currently unknown. For TCR beta, libraries came from quantitative 5'-RACE with molecular barcodes. In TCRdb, the 5' RACE reads were re-called with MiXCR into one record per CDR3 protein. The top ten clones hold less than 35% of a sample with some 15,000 distinct CDR3 sequences, 8% to 10% of them seen once. The entry originates in a study of CD8 T cells in ankylosing spondylitis. The germline gives CDR1 SGHKS, CDR2 YYEKEE (reference sequence). CDR3 size: 14 residues. J gave up 7 bases and V 7 bases, and 8 bases lay outside the gene matches. Study results and limitations: Made up of fewer than ten highly homologous variants, a TCR beta motif appeared characteristic of ankylosing spondylitis blood.

This clonotype originated in a male donor with ankylosing spondylitis or in good health (not recorded which). J is TRBJ2-3 and V is TRBV5-5; 11 bases line up with TRBD2. Input material: blood. In nucleotides, the CDR3 is TGTGCCAGCCAAACTAGCGGGAGCGGGAATACGCAGTATTTT. Its protein product is CASQTSGSGNTQYF.